The 27 T cell receptor beta chains given below trace back to one sample, sequenced in a study of T cell repertoires in cytomegalovirus infection. MiXCR, run by TCRdb on the reads, gives a single entry per CDR3 protein. The data show hundreds of thousands of distinct CDR3 sequences, approximately 40% seen once. These TCRs' antigens remain unknown. Source: cultured PBMCs, taken from culture after CMV antigen stimulation. Receptor source: a human donor in good health (CMV status not recorded). Some clones in this sample may be carry-over from other donors' samples.

V and J are TRBV7-2 and TRBJ2-7, with D hard to call. CDR3 length equals 12 residues. Germline V gene data show CDR1 as SGHTA and CDR2 as FQGNSA. The V end was cut by 5 bases, the J end by 0 bases, with 5 bases between. The CDR3 is CASSEYSYEQYF. CDR3 bases: TGTGCCAGCAGCGAGTACTCCTACGAGCAGTACTTC.

V and J are TRBV4-3 and TRBJ2-1; D not certain. The CDR3 runs to 15 residues. CDR1 and CDR2 from the germline V gene are LGHNA and YSLEER. V lost 1 base to trimming and J lost 3 bases, with 10 bases between them. Written as DNA, the CDR3 is TGCGCCAGCAGCCAAGGAGCCGGATTCTACAATGAGCAGTTCTTC. As protein: CASSQGAGFYNEQFF.

In this sample, this clonotype turned up a few times. V gene TRBV7-2 combines with J gene TRBJ1-1; the D is unclear. CDR1 is SGHTA and CDR2 is FQGNSA in the germline V gene. The CDR3 runs 13 residues. V lost 2 bases and J lost 1, with 5 bases in between. CDR3 coding DNA: TGTGCCAGCAGCTTATACCAGAACACTGAAGCTTTCTTT. Translating it yields CASSLYQNTEAFF.

This clonotype was seen repeatedly, ten times or more. The V gene is TRBV7-2, the J gene TRBJ2-3; 11 bases map to TRBD2. Germline CDR1 is SGHTA and CDR2 is FQGNSA. V was pared by 4 bases and J by 9 bases, with 12 bases of the junction left unmatched. CDR3 size: 16 residues. The CDR3 sequence: CASSYSGTSGGETQYF. Here the CDR3 DNA reads TGTGCCAGCAGCTACTCCGGGACTAGCGGCGGAGAGACGCAGTATTTT.

The V and J genes are TRBV6-1 and TRBJ1-1; 8 nucleotides align to TRBD1. CDR3 length: 14 residues. J gave up 7 bases and V 2 bases, and 6 bases lay outside the gene matches. From germline, CDR1 is MNHNS and CDR2 SASEGT. In DNA form, the CDR3 reads TGTGCCAGCAGTGAACCTGGACAGGGATTTGAAGCTTTCTTT. Amino acids: CASSEPGQGFEAFF.

This sequence joins TRBV6-5 and TRBJ2-1; TRBD2 matches 10 bases. From germline, CDR1 is MNHEY and CDR2 SVGAGI. This CDR3 is 18 amino acids long. J was trimmed by 2 bases and V by 5 bases; bases with no gene match: 12. The CDR3 sequence: CASSPSGLAAPTYNEQFF. The CDR3 DNA is TGTGCCAGCAGTCCTAGCGGACTAGCGGCGCCGACCTACAATGAGCAGTTCTTC.

CDR3 protein: CASSYRWPNTEAFF. In nucleotides, the CDR3 is TGTGCCAGCAGTTATCGGTGGCCCAACACTGAAGCTTTCTTT. The chain is built from TRBV6-6 and TRBJ1-1, with unresolved D. Trimming left V 3 bases short and J 2 bases short, with 10 bases between. CDR1 and CDR2 from the germline V gene are MNHNY and SVGAGI (reference sequence). The CDR3 has 14 amino acids.

This clonotype was seen only a few times. The rearrangement uses TRBV27 and TRBJ1-2; 7 nucleotides align to TRBD1. The CDR3 runs to 16 residues. CDR1 is MNHEY, CDR2 SMNVEV, per germline (reference sequence). V dropped 8 bases and J dropped 3; count of bases not matched to a gene: 15. In nucleotides, the CDR3 is TGTGCCAGCCGTCGACAGGGACTTCAGTACGACTATGGCTACACCTTC. Its protein product is CASRRQGLQYDYGYTF.

There are many counts of this clonotype. The V gene is TRBV7-2, the J gene TRBJ2-5, with D maybe TRBD2 (6 bases). The CDR3 contains 15 residues. The germline V gene has CDR1 SGHTA and CDR2 FQGNSA. V shed 0 bases and J shed 4 bases, with 12 bases lying between them. This CDR3 is CASSLAGTGGETQYF. The DNA for the CDR3 is TGTGCCAGCAGCTTAGCGGGGACTGGAGGAGAGACCCAGTACTTC.

Details on this clonotype: One end of the junction is discordant with germline, which a read error may explain. The CDR3 loop reads CASSSRTGGSYDEQFF. As DNA, the CDR3 is TGTGCCAGCAGCTCCCGGACAGGGGGGTCCTACGATGAGCAGTTCTTC. The V and J genes are TRBV11-3 and TRBJ2-1; 10 nucleotides agree with TRBD1. Germline V gene data show CDR1 as SGHNT and CDR2 as YENEEA. CDR3 length: 16 residues.

The chain links TRBV7-2 to TRBJ1-1, with a tentative D call TRBD1 (5 bases). CDR3 length: 15 residues. CDR1 is SGHTA and CDR2 is FQGNSA in the germline V gene. Here the CDR3 reads CASESRDLLNTEAFF. For the CDR3, the DNA is TGTGCGTCCGAGAGCCGGGACCTTTTGAACACTGAAGCTTTCTTT.

The V gene is TRBV20-1, the J gene TRBJ2-1; 8 nucleotides match TRBD2. J was trimmed by 3 bases and V by 6 bases; bases with no gene match: 4. This CDR3 is 13 amino acids long. From germline, CDR1 is DFQATT and CDR2 SNEGSKA (reference sequence). The CDR3 spells CSARTSSYNEQFF. The CDR3 DNA reads TGCAGTGCCCGGACTAGCAGCTACAATGAGCAGTTCTTC.

This chain joins TRBV10-3 and TRBJ2-7; no definite D call. CDR1 and CDR2 from the germline V gene are ENHRY and SYGVKD. Trimming removed 0 bases from V and 2 bases from J, with 11 bases in between. There are 15 residues in the CDR3. CDR3 protein: CAISESTDGTYEQYF. The DNA for the CDR3 is TGTGCCATCAGTGAGTCAACGGACGGAACCTACGAGCAGTACTTC.

This chain uses TRBV6-2 or TRBV6-3 with TRBJ1-1; D possibly corresponds to TRBD1 (6 bases). Trimming cost V 6 bases and J 7 bases, with 21 bases left between them. Germline V CDR1 and CDR2: MNHEY, SVGEGT. The CDR3 runs to 15 residues. CDR3 coding DNA: TGTGCCAGCAGCGAGAGAACAGGGAGGTTTGGTGAAGCTTTCTTT. Translating it yields CASSERTGRFGEAFF.

The chain carries TRBV7-3 and TRBJ1-4, with 10 bases that match TRBD1. The CDR3 contains 15 residues. Germline loops: CDR1 SGHTA, CDR2 FQGTGA. The J segment lost 4 bases and the V segment lost 3 bases, leaving 2 bases of the junction unmatched. DNA for the CDR3: TGTGCCAGCAGCTTCTGGACAGGGGGTAATGAAAAACTGTTTTTT. It codes for CASSFWTGGNEKLFF.

In this sample, this clonotype turned up many times. The rearrangement links TRBV7-2 to TRBJ2-1; 8 bases map to TRBD2. This CDR3 comprises 15 residues. In germline, CDR1 is SGHTA, CDR2 FQGNSA. V was pared by 1 base and J by 9 bases, with 8 bases of the junction left unmatched. The DNA of the CDR3 is TGTGCCAGCAGCTTAGGAGCGGGAGCTATTGGTGAGCAGTTCTTC. Amino acid sequence: CASSLGAGAIGEQFF. The variable domain in full, completed from reference TRBV7-2 and TRBJ2-1, reads GAGVSQSPSNKVTEKGKDVELRCDPISGHTALYWYRQSLGQGLEFLIYFQGNSAPDKSGLPSDRFSAERTGGSVSTLTIQRTQQEDSAVYLCASSLGAGAIGEQFFGPGTRLTVL.

This chain links TRBV24-1 with TRBJ1-5; TRBD1 is a possible D gene (5 bases). This CDR3 comprises 11 residues. Per germline, CDR1 KGHDR and CDR2 SFDVKD. Deletions cut 9 bases from V and 15 bases from J, with 17 bases between. In DNA, the CDR3 is TGTGCCACCGGTACGGGGACCCCGACGCATTTT. Translating it yields CATGTGTPTHF.

This clonotype was observed many times. The chain carries TRBV7-2 and TRBJ2-7, with D tentatively TRBD1 or TRBD2 (5 bases each). V was cut by 5 bases and J by 3 bases, with 26 bases left in between. CDR3 length: 18 residues. The germline gives CDR1 SGHTA, CDR2 FQGNSA. CDR3 residues: CASSPPSWEPNRGYEQYF. The CDR3 bases are TGTGCCAGCAGCCCCCCCTCTTGGGAGCCCAATAGGGGCTACGAGCAGTACTTC.

V and J are TRBV7-9 and TRBJ1-2; D call uncertain. Trimming cost V 2 bases and J 8 bases, with 6 bases left between them. Looked up from germline, CDR1 is SEHNR and CDR2 is FQNEAQ (reference sequence). The CDR3 loop spans 11 amino acids. The CDR3 DNA sequence: TGTGCCAGCAGCTTAACAGCGGGCTACACCTTC. Encoded protein: CASSLTAGYTF.

The chain links TRBV7-2 to TRBJ2-7; D is ambiguous. Looked up from germline, CDR1 is SGHTA and CDR2 is FQGNSA. Trimming took off 5 bases at V and 3 bases at J, with 14 bases between the two ends. The CDR3 extends over 14 amino acids. The CDR3 reads CASSLLPWGYEQYF. In DNA, the CDR3 is TGTGCCAGCAGCCTACTCCCTTGGGGCTACGAGCAGTACTTC.

The chain's CDR3 is CATYRQGQEQYF. The CDR3 DNA reads as TGTGCCACCTACAGACAGGGCCAAGAGCAGTACTTC. The chain recombines TRBV5-6 with TRBJ2-7; 7 nucleotides agree with TRBD1. The CDR3 is made up of 12 amino acids. The V segment lost 9 bases and the J segment 7 bases; nucleotides outside the gene matches: 10. The V gene's germline CDR1 is SGHDT and CDR2 YYEEEE.

This chain connects TRBV19 to TRBJ1-1; tentative D call: TRBD1 (5 bases). Germline lookup yields CDR1 LNHDA and CDR2 SQIVND (reference sequence). The CDR3 consists of 13 residues. V lost 8 bases, J lost 0 bases, and 10 bases lay in between. For the CDR3, the DNA is TGTGCCAGTGAAGACAGAGTGAACACTGAAGCTTTCTTT. Its protein product is CASEDRVNTEAFF.

The chain employs TRBV15 and TRBJ2-3; 7 bases align to TRBD2. The CDR3 is made up of 16 amino acids. Trimming at V came to 2 bases and at J to 3 bases, leaving 8 bases not matched to a gene. Germline CDR1 LNHNV, CDR2 YYDKDF (reference sequence). CDR3 sequence: CATSRYLSGVTDTQYF. CDR3 coding DNA: TGTGCCACCAGCAGATACCTAAGCGGGGTTACAGATACGCAGTATTTT.

The chain links TRBV18 to TRBJ2-3; unclear D gene. The V and J ends lost 3 bases and 4 bases respectively, with 11 bases between them. This CDR3 is built from 14 residues. Per germline, CDR1 KGHSH and CDR2 LQKENI. CDR3 sequence reads: CASSPAPAADTQYF. For the CDR3, the DNA is TGTGCCAGCTCACCGGCACCGGCGGCAGATACGCAGTATTTT.

In DNA form, the CDR3 reads TGTGCCAGCAGTAGGGACACTACGGTTGCACAGCATTTT. It encodes CASSRDTTVAQHF. This chain joins TRBV12-3 or TRBV12-4 and TRBJ1-5; perhaps TRBD1 as D (6 bases). The CDR3 extends over 13 amino acids. Trimming took off 5 bases at V and 13 bases at J, with 18 bases between the two ends.

The J gene is TRBJ1-6, the V gene TRBV7-8; D not resolved. Deletions cut 1 base from V and 2 bases from J, with 9 bases between. Germline-derived CDR1 and CDR2 are SGHVS and FQNEAQ. The CDR3 is 16 residues long. The CDR3 region is CASSLDPGPYNSPLHF. Here the CDR3 DNA reads TGTGCCAGCAGCTTAGATCCGGGCCCCTATAATTCACCCCTCCACTTT.

The chain recombines TRBV19 with TRBJ2-7; TRBD1 is a possible D gene (6 bases). CDR3 length: 14 residues. From germline, CDR1 is LNHDA and CDR2 SQIVND (reference sequence). V was pared by 3 bases and J by 4 bases, with 13 bases between. CDR3 residues: CASSMRGQIYEQYF. The CDR3 DNA reads as TGTGCCAGTAGTATGAGAGGACAGATATACGAGCAGTACTTC.